The next 5 T cell receptor beta chains were all read from a single sample in a study of shared clonotypes between healthy human individuals. Generated by immunoSEQ multiplex PCR, the TCRdb table keeps only in-frame clones and is missing some. The sample has 800,000 or so clones; 96% are singletons. CD45RO-negative, CCR7-selected cells formed the naive CD8 fraction, which excluded terminally differentiated effector memory CD45RA+ cells. The sequencing input was naive CD8+ T cells sorted from blood. The receptors were sampled from a man younger than 40 in good health.

The chain links TRBV14 to TRBJ1-3; no reliable D call. CDR3 length: 21 residues. The V gene's germline CDR1 is SGHDN and CDR2 FVKESK. V lost 4 bases, J lost 2 bases, and 30 bases lay in between. The CDR3 loop is CASSPFQERTLKRRAGNTIYF. The CDR3 DNA sequence: TGTGCCAGCAGCCCCTTCCAAGAACGGACGCTCAAGCGGAGGGCTGGAAACACCATATATTTT.

CDR3 region: CASSGLAGTENTGELFF. The DNA of the CDR3 is TGTGCCAGCTCTGGACTAGCGGGCACAGAGAACACCGGGGAGCTGTTTTTT. This chain connects TRBV9 to TRBJ2-2; 11 nucleotides align to TRBD2. CDR1 and CDR2 from the germline V gene are SGDLS and YYNGEE. Trimming cost V 7 bases and J 1 base; bases outside gene matches: 9. The CDR3 has 17 residues. The whole variable domain, filled in from reference TRBV9 and TRBJ2-2, reads DSGVTQTPKHLITATGQRVTLRCSPRSGDLSVYWYQQSLDQGLQFLIQYYNGEERAKGNILERFSAQQFPDLHSELNLSSLELGDSALYFCASSGLAGTENTGELFFGEGSRLTVL.

The chain links TRBV27 to TRBJ2-7, with a possible D match to TRBD1 (5 bases). Germline-derived CDR1 and CDR2 are MNHEY and SMNVEV (reference sequence). Trimming removed 2 bases at V and 3 bases at J, with 11 bases between. This CDR3 has 14 amino acids. CDR3 nucleotide sequence: TGTGCCAGCAGTTTAACAGGACCGGTCTACGAGCAGTACTTC. Translating it yields CASSLTGPVYEQYF.

The rearrangement uses TRBV6-4 and TRBJ2-3, with D unclear. The CDR3 consists of 15 residues. Looked up from germline, CDR1 is MRHNA and CDR2 is SNTAGT. V lost 6 bases, J lost 4 bases, and 17 bases lay in between. The CDR3: CASSERRTVADTQYF. The DNA of the CDR3 is TGTGCCAGCAGCGAAAGAAGAACTGTAGCAGATACGCAGTATTTT.

The chain uses TRBV27 and TRBJ2-7; D may match TRBD1 or TRBD2 (6 bases each). Trimming removed 5 bases from V and 4 bases from J, with 18 bases in between. CDR3 length: 15 residues. Germline values: CDR1 MNHEY, CDR2 SMNVEV (reference sequence). This CDR3 is CASSPGAQLQYEQYF. The CDR3, as DNA: TGTGCCAGCAGTCCGGGGGCGCAGCTCCAATACGAGCAGTACTTC.